The following is a T cell receptor beta chain sequence with its context. The data were taken from a study of T-cell reconstitution after alpha-beta-depleted transplantation in children. Germline-derived CDR1 and CDR2 are SGHVS and FQNEAQ. With 0 bases removed from V and 11 bases from J, the gap between germline ends came to 16 bases. The CDR3 extends over 15 amino acids. Unique molecular identifiers tagged the TCRbeta library. TCRdb re-analysed the PCR reads in MiXCR, keeping a single row per CDR3 protein. The data show about 540,000 distinct CDR3 sequences, with about a sixth seen just once and less than 4% held by the top ten.

This chain uses TRBV7-8 with TRBJ1-4; perhaps TRBD1 as D (6 bases). The sequence was obtained from a human donor who donated a stem cell graft to a child with acute lymphoblastic leukemia. Sequencing was performed on PBMCs from the stem cell graft donor, taken from the stem cell graft. The CDR3 DNA reads as TGTGCCAGCAGCTTAGCGGCGGGGGCGGCGGGCAAACTGTTTTTT. Translating gives CASSLAAGAAGKLFF.